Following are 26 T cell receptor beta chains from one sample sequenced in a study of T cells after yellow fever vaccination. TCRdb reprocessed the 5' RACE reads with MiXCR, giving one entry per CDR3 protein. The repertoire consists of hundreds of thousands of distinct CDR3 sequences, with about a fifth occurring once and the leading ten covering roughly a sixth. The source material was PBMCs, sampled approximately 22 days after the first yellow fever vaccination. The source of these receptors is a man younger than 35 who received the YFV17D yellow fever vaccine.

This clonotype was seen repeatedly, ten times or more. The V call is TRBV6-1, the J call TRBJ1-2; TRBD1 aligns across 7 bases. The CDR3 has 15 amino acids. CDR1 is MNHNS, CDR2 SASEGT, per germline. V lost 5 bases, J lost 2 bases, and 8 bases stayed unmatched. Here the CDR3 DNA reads TGTGCCAGCAGTACCGCTGGGACAGCCAACTATGGCTACACCTTC. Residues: CASSTAGTANYGYTF.

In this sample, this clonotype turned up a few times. In DNA, the CDR3 is TGTGCCAGCAGCTTAACCCGGGCCGCGGATACGCAGTATTTT. This gives the protein CASSLTRAADTQYF. V is TRBV7-2 and J is TRBJ2-3; D not resolved. Germline V gene sequence: CDR1 SGHTA, CDR2 FQGNSA. CDR3 size: 14 residues. Trimming left V 2 bases short and J 6 bases short, with 12 bases between.

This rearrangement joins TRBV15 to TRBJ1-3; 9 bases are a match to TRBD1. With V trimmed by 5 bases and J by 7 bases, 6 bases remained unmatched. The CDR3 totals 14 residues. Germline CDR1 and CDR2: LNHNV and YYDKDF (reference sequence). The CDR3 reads CATSPSGQGNTIYF. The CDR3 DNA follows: TGTGCCACCAGCCCAAGCGGACAGGGGAACACCATATATTTT. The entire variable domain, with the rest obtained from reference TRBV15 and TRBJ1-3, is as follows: DAMVIQNPRYQVTQFGKPVTLSCSQTLNHNVMYWYQQKSSQAPKLLFHYYDKDFNNEADTPDNFQSRRPNTSFCFLDIRSPGLGDTAMYLCATSPSGQGNTIYFGEGSWLTVV.

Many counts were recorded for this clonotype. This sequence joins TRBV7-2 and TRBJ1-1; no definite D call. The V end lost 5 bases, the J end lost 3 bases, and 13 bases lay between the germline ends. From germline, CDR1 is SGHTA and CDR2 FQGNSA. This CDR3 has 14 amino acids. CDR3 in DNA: TGTGCCAGCAGCCTCACGGCGGCGGACACTGAAGCTTTCTTT. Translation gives CASSLTAADTEAFF.

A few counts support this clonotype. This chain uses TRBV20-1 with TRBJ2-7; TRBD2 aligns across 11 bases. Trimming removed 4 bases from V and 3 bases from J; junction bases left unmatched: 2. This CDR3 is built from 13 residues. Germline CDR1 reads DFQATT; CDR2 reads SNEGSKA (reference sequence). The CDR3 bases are TGCAGTGCTACTAGCGGGGGGAACTACGAGCAGTACGTC. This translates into CSATSGGNYEQYV.

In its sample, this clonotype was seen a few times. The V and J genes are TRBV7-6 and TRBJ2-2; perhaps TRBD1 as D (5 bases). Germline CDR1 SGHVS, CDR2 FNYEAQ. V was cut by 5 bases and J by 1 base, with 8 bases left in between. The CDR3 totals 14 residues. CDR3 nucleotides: TGTGCCAGCAGCCGAGGACAGAACACCGGGGAGCTGTTTTTT. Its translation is CASSRGQNTGELFF.

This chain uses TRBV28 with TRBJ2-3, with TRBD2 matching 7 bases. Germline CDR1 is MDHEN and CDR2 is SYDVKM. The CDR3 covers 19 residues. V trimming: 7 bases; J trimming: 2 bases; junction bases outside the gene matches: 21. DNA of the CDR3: TGTGCCAGCACCCCCACAAGGACTAGTGGGGAGACTTACACAGATACGCAGTATTTT. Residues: CASTPTRTSGETYTDTQYF.

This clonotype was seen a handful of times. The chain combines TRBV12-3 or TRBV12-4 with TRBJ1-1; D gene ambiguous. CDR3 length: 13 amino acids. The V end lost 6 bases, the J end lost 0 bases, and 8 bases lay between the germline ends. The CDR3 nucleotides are TGTGCCAGCAGCAACACGGTGAACACTGAAGCTTTCTTT. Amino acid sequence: CASSNTVNTEAFF.

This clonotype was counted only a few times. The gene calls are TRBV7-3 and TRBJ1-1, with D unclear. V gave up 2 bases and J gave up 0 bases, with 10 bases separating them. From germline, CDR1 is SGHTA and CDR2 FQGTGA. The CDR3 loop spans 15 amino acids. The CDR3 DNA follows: TGTGCCAGCAGCTTACGCCCATTATTGAACACTGAAGCTTTCTTT. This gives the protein CASSLRPLLNTEAFF. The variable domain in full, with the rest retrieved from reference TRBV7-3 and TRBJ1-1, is GAGVSQTPSNKVTEKGKYVELRCDPISGHTALYWYRQSLGQGPEFLIYFQGTGAADDSGLPNDRFFAVRPEGSVSTLKIQRTERGDSAVYLCASSLRPLLNTEAFFGQGTRLTVV.

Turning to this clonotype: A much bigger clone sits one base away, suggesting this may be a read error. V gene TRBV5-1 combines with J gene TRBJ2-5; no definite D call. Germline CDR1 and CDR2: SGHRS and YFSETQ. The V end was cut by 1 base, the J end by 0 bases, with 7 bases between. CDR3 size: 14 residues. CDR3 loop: CASSLKPDQETQYF. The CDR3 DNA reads TGCGCCAGCAGCTTGAAGCCGGACCAAGAGACCCAGTACTTC.

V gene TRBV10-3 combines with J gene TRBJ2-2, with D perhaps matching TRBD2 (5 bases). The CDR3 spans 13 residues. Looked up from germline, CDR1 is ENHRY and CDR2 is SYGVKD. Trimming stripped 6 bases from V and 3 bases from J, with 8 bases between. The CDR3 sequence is CAIRPGDTGELFF. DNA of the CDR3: TGTGCCATCAGGCCCGGGGACACCGGGGAGCTGTTTTTT.

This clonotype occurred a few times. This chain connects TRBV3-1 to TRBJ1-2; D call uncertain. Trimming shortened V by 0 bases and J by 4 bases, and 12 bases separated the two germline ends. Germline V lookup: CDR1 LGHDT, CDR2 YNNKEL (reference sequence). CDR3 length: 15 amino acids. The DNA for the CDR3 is TGTGCCAGCAGCCAAGATTGGGCGCGGTCCTATGGCTACACCTTC. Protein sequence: CASSQDWARSYGYTF.

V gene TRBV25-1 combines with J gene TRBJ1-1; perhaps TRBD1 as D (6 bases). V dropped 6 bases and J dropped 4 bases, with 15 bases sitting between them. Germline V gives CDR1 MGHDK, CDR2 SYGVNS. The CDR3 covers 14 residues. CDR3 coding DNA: TGTGCCAGCAGCGGGGAGGGAGGGGGCACTGAAGCTTTCTTT. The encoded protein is CASSGEGGGTEAFF.

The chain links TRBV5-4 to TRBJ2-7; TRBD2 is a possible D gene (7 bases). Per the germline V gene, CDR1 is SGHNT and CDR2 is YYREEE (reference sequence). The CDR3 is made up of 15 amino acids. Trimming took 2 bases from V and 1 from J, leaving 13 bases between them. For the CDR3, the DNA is TGTGCCAGCAGCTTAGGGGGGGCTGAGTCCTACGAGCAGTACTTC. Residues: CASSLGGAESYEQYF.

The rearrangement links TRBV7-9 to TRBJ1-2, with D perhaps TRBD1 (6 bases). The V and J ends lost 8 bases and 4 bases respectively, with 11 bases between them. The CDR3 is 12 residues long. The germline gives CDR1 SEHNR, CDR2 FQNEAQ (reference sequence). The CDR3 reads CASFGQPYGYTF. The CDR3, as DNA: TGTGCCAGCTTCGGACAGCCCTATGGCTACACCTTC.

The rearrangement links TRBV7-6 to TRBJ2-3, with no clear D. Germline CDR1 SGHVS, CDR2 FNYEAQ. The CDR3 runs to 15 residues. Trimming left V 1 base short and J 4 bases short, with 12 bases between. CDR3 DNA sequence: TGTGCCAGCAGCTTAGAGGAGACCTCCCCAGATACGCAGTATTTT. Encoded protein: CASSLEETSPDTQYF.

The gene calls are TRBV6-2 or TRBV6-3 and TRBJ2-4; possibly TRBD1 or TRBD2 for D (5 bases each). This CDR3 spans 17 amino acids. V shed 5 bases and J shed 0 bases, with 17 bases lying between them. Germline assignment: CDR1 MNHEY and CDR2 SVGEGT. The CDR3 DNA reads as TGTGCCAGCAGTCTTCGGGACGTAAATATAGCCAAAAACATTCAGTACTTC. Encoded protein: CASSLRDVNIAKNIQYF.

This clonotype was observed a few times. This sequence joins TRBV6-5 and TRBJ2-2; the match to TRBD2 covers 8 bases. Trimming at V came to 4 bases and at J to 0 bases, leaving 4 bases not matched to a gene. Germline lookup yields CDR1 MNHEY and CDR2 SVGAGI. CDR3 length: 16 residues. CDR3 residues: CASSSSGGANTGELFF. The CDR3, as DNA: TGTGCCAGCAGTTCCAGCGGGGGAGCGAACACCGGGGAGCTGTTTTTT.

CDR3 loop: CASRLYGGGIRTGELFF. For the CDR3, the DNA is TGTGCCAGCAGGCTGTACGGGGGGGGAATAAGGACCGGGGAGCTGTTTTTT. The V call is TRBV5-6, the J call TRBJ2-2; the match to TRBD2 covers 8 bases. Germline-derived CDR1 and CDR2 are SGHDT and YYEEEE. CDR3 length: 17 amino acids. V shed 5 bases and J 5 bases; nucleotides not matched to a gene: 14.

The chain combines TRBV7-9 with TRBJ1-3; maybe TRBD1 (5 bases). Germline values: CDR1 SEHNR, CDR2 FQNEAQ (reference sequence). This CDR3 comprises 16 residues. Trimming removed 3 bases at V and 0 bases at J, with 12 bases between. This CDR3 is CASSFLPGGSGNTIYF. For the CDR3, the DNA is TGTGCCAGCAGCTTTTTGCCGGGGGGCTCTGGAAACACCATATATTTT.

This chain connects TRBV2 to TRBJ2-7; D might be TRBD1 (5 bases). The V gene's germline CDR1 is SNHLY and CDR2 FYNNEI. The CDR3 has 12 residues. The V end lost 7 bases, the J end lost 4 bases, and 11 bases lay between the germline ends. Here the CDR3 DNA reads TGTGCCAGCAATACAGACAGATACGAGCAGTACTTC. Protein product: CASNTDRYEQYF.

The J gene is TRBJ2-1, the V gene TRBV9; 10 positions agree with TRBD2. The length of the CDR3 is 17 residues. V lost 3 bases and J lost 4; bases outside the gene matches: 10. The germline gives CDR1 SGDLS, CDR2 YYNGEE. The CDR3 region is CASSAKNGLAVYNEQFF. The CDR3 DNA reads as TGTGCCAGCAGCGCTAAAAACGGACTAGCGGTTTACAATGAGCAGTTCTTC.

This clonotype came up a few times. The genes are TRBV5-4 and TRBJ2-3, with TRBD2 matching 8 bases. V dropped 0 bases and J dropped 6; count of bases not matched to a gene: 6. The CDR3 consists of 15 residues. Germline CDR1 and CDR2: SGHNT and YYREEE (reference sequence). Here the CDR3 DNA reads TGTGCCAGCAGCTTGGCGGGTAGCGGGGACGATACGCAGTATTTT. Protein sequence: CASSLAGSGDDTQYF. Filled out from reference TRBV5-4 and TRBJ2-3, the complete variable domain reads ETGVTQSPTHLIKTRGQQVTLRCSSQSGHNTVSWYQQALGQGPQFIFQYYREEENGRGNFPPRFSGLQFPNYSSELNVNALELDDSALYLCASSLAGSGDDTQYFGPGTRLTVL.

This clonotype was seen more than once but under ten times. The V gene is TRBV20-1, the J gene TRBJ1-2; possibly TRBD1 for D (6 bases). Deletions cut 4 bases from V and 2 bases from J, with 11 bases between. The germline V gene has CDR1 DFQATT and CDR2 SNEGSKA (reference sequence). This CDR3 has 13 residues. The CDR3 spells CSATGAQNYGYTF. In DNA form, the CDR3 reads TGCAGTGCTACAGGGGCACAAAACTATGGCTACACCTTC.

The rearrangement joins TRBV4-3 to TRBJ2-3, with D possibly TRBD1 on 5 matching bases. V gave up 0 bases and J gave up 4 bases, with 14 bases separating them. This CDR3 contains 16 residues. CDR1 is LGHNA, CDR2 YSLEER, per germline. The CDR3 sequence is CASSQDFKGRADTQYF. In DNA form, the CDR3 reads TGCGCCAGCAGCCAAGATTTTAAGGGGCGCGCAGATACGCAGTATTTT.

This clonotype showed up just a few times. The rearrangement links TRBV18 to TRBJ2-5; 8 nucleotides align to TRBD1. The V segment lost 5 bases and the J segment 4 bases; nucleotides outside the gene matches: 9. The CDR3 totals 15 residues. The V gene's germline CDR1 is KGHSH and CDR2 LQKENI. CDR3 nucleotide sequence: TGTGCCAGCTCATCGGACAGGGCTCATCGAGAGACCCAGTACTTC. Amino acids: CASSSDRAHRETQYF.